These 19 T cell receptor beta chains originate from one sample sequenced in a study of blood T cell repertoires in COVID-19. Measured with immunoSEQ multiplex PCR; TCRdb has only the in-frame clones, and not every one. The data hold tens of thousands of clones, with 70% to 90% observed a single time. The specimen sequenced was peripheral blood. Receptors originate from a woman in her 70s with active COVID-19.

The chain carries TRBV15 and TRBJ2-7; D remains ambiguous. This CDR3 region has 15 residues. Germline V gives CDR1 LNHNV, CDR2 YYDKDF (reference sequence). V shed 0 bases and J shed 2 bases, with 11 bases lying between them. The CDR3 region has the DNA TGTGCCACCAGCAGAGACCTAGATTTGGCCTACGAGCAGTACTTC. It yields the protein CATSRDLDLAYEQYF.

The rearrangement links TRBV4-3 to TRBJ1-2, with D perhaps TRBD1 (6 bases). The germline V gene has CDR1 LGHNA and CDR2 YSLEER. Trimming removed 0 bases from V and 2 bases from J, with 10 bases in between. The CDR3 runs 15 residues. The chain's CDR3 is CASSQEGGRNYGYTF. CDR3 bases: TGCGCCAGCAGCCAAGAGGGGGGGCGAAACTATGGCTACACCTTC.

V gene TRBV11-1 combines with J gene TRBJ1-2, with TRBD1 matching 8 bases. CDR1 and CDR2 from the germline V gene are SGHAT and FQDESV (reference sequence). With V trimmed by 0 bases and J by 0 bases, 6 bases remained unmatched. This CDR3 is built from 17 residues. CDR3 sequence (DNA): TGTGCCAGCAGCTTAGCCCGGGACAGGAGGGCTAACTATGGCTACACCTTC. This sequence encodes CASSLARDRRANYGYTF.

The rearrangement uses TRBV6-6 and TRBJ2-1; D is uncertain. This CDR3 comprises 13 residues. The V gene lost 7 bases and the J gene lost 8 bases, with 15 bases spanning the gap. Germline lookup yields CDR1 MNHNY and CDR2 SVGAGI (reference sequence). The CDR3: CASTPYGVDEQFF. For the CDR3, the DNA is TGTGCCAGCACCCCCTATGGAGTGGATGAGCAGTTCTTC.

The table lists this clone with a few counts. This CDR3 is CASSLGSAEAFF. CDR3 sequence (DNA): TGTGCCAGCAGCTTGGGGAGCGCTGAAGCTTTCTTT. The chain combines TRBV5-5 with TRBJ1-1; D call uncertain. Germline lookup yields CDR1 SGHKS and CDR2 YYEKEE (reference sequence). The germline V and J ends were trimmed by 0 bases and 6 bases, with 6 bases remaining between them. The CDR3 runs 12 residues. Based on the CDR3 plus reference TRBV5-5 and TRBJ1-1, the full variable domain is DAGVTQSPTHLIKTRGQQVTLRCSPISGHKSVSWYQQVLGQGPQFIFQYYEKEERGRGNFPDRFSARQFPNYSSELNVNALLLGDSALYLCASSLGSAEAFFGQGTRLTVV.

The chain carries TRBV4-3 and TRBJ2-3; TRBD1 matches at 9 bases. The CDR3 has 21 residues. The V segment lost 0 bases and the J segment 1 base; nucleotides outside the gene matches: 17. CDR1 and CDR2 (germline): LGHNA, YSLEER. The CDR3 loop is CASSQDLGTGSLGGGTDTQYF. The CDR3 region has the DNA TGCGCCAGCAGCCAAGATTTGGGGACAGGGAGCCTTGGAGGGGGCACAGATACGCAGTATTTT.

The genes are TRBV30 and TRBJ1-6; 7 nucleotides agree with TRBD1. CDR1 is GTSNPN, CDR2 SVGIG, per germline (reference sequence). V was pared by 0 bases and J by 7 bases, with 3 bases of the junction left unmatched. This CDR3 has 14 residues. The CDR3 is CAWSVAGGNSPLHF. CDR3 in DNA: TGTGCCTGGAGTGTAGCAGGGGGGAATTCACCCCTCCACTTT.

The chain recombines TRBV18 with TRBJ2-5; 8 nucleotides line up with TRBD2. The germline CDR1 and CDR2 sequences are KGHSH and LQKENI. CDR3 length: 15 amino acids. Losses at the gene ends were 4 bases for V and 0 bases for J; bases not matched to a gene: 4. DNA for the CDR3: TGTGCCAGCTCACGAGGGCGGGGGGACCAAGAGACCCAGTACTTC. Translation gives CASSRGRGDQETQYF.

The chain couples TRBV30 to TRBJ2-1; the D gene is possibly TRBD2 (7 bases). The CDR3 is made up of 13 amino acids. Between the trimmed V and J ends, which lost 5 bases and 8 bases, there was a span of 16 bases. Germline-derived CDR1 and CDR2 are GTSNPN and SVGIG (reference sequence). As DNA, the CDR3 is TGTGCCTGGTCGGGGGGCCTTGAGGATGAGCAGTTCTTC. Amino acids: CAWSGGLEDEQFF.

The CDR3 DNA is TGTGCCAGCAGTTACCTGGCCGATCAGCCCCAGCATTTT. Translated: CASSYLADQPQHF. This rearrangement joins TRBV6-5 to TRBJ1-5; no clear D. Germline V gives CDR1 MNHEY, CDR2 SVGAGI. The CDR3 extends over 13 amino acids. The V and J ends lost 2 bases and 5 bases respectively, with 7 bases between them.

The rearrangement links TRBV5-6 to TRBJ1-4, with D uncertain. Trimming left V 4 bases short and J 8 bases short, with 18 bases between. Germline V CDR1 and CDR2: SGHDT, YYEEEE. The length of the CDR3 is 15 residues. The CDR3: CASSAAEGLEEKLFF. CDR3 in DNA: TGTGCCAGCAGCGCCGCAGAAGGATTGGAGGAAAAACTGTTTTTT. The whole variable domain, filled in from reference TRBV5-6 and TRBJ1-4, reads DAGVTQSPTHLIKTRGQQVTLRCSPKSGHDTVSWYQQALGQGPQFIFQYYEEEERQRGNFPDRFSGHQFPNYSSELNVNALLLGDSALYLCASSAAEGLEEKLFFGSGTQLSVL.

The chain uses TRBV11-3 and TRBJ2-5; D possibly corresponds to TRBD2 (6 bases). Germline values: CDR1 SGHNT, CDR2 YENEEA. V was shortened by 6 bases and J by 9 bases, with 23 bases between the two germline ends. The CDR3 runs 15 residues. The CDR3 protein is CASRLGGRAFEAQYF. The CDR3 nucleotides read TGTGCCAGCAGACTCGGGGGAAGGGCCTTTGAGGCCCAGTACTTC.

The V gene is TRBV9, the J gene TRBJ2-1; 8 nucleotides agree with TRBD1. Per germline, CDR1 SGDLS and CDR2 YYNGEE. The V segment lost 4 bases and the J segment 10 bases; nucleotides outside the gene matches: 13. The CDR3 runs to 15 residues. The CDR3 region is CASSIGQGAGQEQFF. The CDR3 nucleotides read TGTGCCAGCAGCATTGGACAGGGAGCAGGGCAGGAGCAGTTCTTC.

The chain joins TRBV19 to TRBJ2-2, with D perhaps matching TRBD1 (6 bases). Trimming removed 7 bases at V and 4 bases at J, with 16 bases between. The CDR3 covers 15 residues. Germline V gene sequence: CDR1 LNHDA, CDR2 SQIVND (reference sequence). For the CDR3, the DNA is TGTGCCAGTACCCAACAGGGAATGGGCACCGGGGAGCTGTTTTTT. This gives the protein CASTQQGMGTGELFF.

V usage is TRBV3-1 (or the pseudogene TRBV3-2) and J usage is TRBJ1-1, with D tentatively TRBD1 (5 bases). The CDR3 is 15 residues long. Per the germline V gene, CDR1 is LGHDT and CDR2 is YNNKEL (reference sequence). Trimming took off 4 bases at V and 1 base at J, with 13 bases between the two ends. The CDR3 sequence: CASSLIRGGNTEAFF. The CDR3 nucleotides read TGTGCCAGCAGCCTAATCCGCGGGGGGAACACTGAAGCTTTCTTT.

V usage is TRBV18 and J usage is TRBJ2-2; TRBD2 aligns across 12 bases. V was pared by 3 bases and J by 4 bases, with 6 bases of the junction left unmatched. The CDR3 covers 17 residues. Germline CDR1 and CDR2: KGHSH and LQKENI. CDR3 protein: CASSPLTSGGLTGELFF. The CDR3 DNA reads TGTGCCAGCTCACCCTTGACTAGCGGGGGCCTCACCGGGGAGCTGTTTTTT.

The J gene is TRBJ2-5, the V gene TRBV7-2, with TRBD2 matching over 11 bases. The CDR3 sequence is 15 residues long. The V gene end was trimmed by 5 bases and the J gene end by 5 bases; junction bases not matched to a gene: 7. Germline CDR1 SGHTA, CDR2 FQGNSA. CDR3 nucleotides: TGTGCCAGCAGCCGTAGCGGGGGGGCCCCCGAGACCCAGTACTTC. The encoded protein is CASSRSGGAPETQYF.

V usage is TRBV3-1 (or the pseudogene TRBV3-2) and J usage is TRBJ2-3; the D is unclear. The V end lost 1 base, the J end lost 4 bases, and 12 bases lay between the germline ends. Per germline, CDR1 LGHDT and CDR2 YNNKEL (reference sequence). The CDR3 spans 15 residues. The CDR3 loop reads CASSQVGSRSDTQYF. CDR3 DNA: TGTGCCAGCAGCCAAGTTGGGTCCAGGTCAGATACGCAGTATTTT.

The chain has TRBV28 and TRBJ1-2; a possible D gene is TRBD1 (5 bases). Trimming pared 6 bases from V and 1 base from J, leaving 15 bases between. Germline lookup yields CDR1 MDHEN and CDR2 SYDVKM. The CDR3 runs 15 residues. As DNA, the CDR3 is TGTGCCAGCAGCCCCATGCGGGGGGGTAACTATGGCTACACCTTC. Its protein is CASSPMRGGNYGYTF.